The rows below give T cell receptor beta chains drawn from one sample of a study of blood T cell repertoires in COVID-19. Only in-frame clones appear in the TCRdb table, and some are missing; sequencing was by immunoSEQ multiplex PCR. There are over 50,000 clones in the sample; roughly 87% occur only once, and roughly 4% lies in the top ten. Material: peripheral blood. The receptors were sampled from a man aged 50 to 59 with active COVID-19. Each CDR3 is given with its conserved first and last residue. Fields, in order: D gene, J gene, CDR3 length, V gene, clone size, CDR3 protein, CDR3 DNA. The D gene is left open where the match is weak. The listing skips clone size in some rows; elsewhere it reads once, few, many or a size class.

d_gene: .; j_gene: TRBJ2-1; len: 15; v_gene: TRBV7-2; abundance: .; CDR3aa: CASSPTGTSYNEQFF; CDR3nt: TGTGCCAGCAGCCCGACAGGGACTTCCTACAATGAGCAGTTCTTC
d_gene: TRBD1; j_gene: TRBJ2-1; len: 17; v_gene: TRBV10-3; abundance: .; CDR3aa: CAISERQGRTSYNEQFF; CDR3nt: TGTGCCATCAGTGAGCGACAGGGGAGAACGTCCTACAATGAGCAGTTCTTC
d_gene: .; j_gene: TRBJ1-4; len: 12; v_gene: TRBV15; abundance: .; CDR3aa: CATSFGGEKLFF; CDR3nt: TGTGCCACCAGCTTTGGAGGGGAAAAACTGTTTTTT
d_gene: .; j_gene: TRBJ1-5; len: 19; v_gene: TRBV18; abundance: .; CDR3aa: CASSQLPFRGAYSNQPQHF; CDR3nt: TGTGCCAGCTCACAACTACCTTTTCGGGGAGCTTATAGCAATCAGCCCCAGCATTTT
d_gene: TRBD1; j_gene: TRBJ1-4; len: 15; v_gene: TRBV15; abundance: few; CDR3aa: CATSRDRQGNEKLFF; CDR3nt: TGTGCCACCAGCAGAGATCGACAGGGTAATGAAAAACTGTTTTTT
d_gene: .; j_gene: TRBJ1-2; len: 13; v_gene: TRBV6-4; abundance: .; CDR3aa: CASSATRDYGYTF; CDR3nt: TGTGCCAGCAGCGCGACTAGGGACTATGGCTACACCTTC
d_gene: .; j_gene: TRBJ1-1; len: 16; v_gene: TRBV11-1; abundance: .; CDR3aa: CASSSGSWGGNTEAFF; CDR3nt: TGTGCCAGCAGCTCAGGTTCCTGGGGCGGGAACACTGAAGCTTTCTTT
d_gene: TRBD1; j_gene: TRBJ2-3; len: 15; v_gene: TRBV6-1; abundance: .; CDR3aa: CASSDRGYSTDTQYF; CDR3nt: TGTGCCAGCAGTGACAGGGGGTATAGCACAGATACGCAGTATTTT
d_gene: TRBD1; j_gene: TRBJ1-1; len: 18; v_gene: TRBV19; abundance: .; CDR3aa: CASSLRDRLPIMNTEAFF; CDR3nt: TGTGCCAGTAGCCTCCGGGACAGATTACCTATCATGAACACTGAAGCTTTCTTT
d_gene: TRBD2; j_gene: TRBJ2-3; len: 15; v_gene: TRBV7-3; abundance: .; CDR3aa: CASSKSGGYTDTQYF; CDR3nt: TGTGCCAGCAGCAAAAGCGGGGGCTACACAGATACGCAGTATTTT
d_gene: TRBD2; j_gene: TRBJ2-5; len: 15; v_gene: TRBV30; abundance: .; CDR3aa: CAWSVSGTTSETQYF; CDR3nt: TGTGCCTGGAGTGTATCCGGGACTACCAGCGAGACCCAGTACTTC
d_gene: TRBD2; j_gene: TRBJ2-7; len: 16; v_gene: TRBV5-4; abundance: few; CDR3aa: CASSPRERGSLGEQYF; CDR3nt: TGTGCCAGCAGCCCCCGGGAGCGGGGCTCCTTAGGGGAGCAGTACTTC
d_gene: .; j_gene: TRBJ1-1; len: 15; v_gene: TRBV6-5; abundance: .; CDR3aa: CASSPADRPNTEAFF; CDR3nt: TGTGCCAGCAGTCCCGCCGACAGACCGAACACTGAAGCTTTCTTT
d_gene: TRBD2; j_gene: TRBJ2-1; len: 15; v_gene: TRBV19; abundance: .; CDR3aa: CASSTTSGGSNEQFF; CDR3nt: TGTGCCAGTAGTACGACTAGCGGGGGGAGCAATGAGCAGTTCTTC
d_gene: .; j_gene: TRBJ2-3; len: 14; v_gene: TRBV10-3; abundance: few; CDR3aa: CAISGSTGADTQYF; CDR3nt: TGTGCCATCAGTGGGTCGACGGGGGCAGATACGCAGTATTTT
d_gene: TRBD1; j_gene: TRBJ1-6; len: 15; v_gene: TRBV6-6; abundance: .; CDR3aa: CASSYPRTGNSPLHF; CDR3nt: TGTGCCAGCAGTTACCCGAGGACAGGGAATTCACCCCTCCACTTT
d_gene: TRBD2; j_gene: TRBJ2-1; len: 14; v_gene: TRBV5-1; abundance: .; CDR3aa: CASSLATGGNEQFF; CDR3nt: TGCGCCAGCAGCTTGGCCACGGGGGGCAATGAGCAGTTCTTC
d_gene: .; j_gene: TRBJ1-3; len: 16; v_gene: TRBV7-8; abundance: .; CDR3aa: CASSSGTSSSGNTIYF; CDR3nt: TGTGCCAGCAGCAGTGGGACATCGAGCTCTGGAAACACCATATATTTT
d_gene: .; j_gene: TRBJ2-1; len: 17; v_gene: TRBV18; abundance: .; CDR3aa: CASSPPNQGLSYNEQFF; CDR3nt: TGTGCCAGCTCACCCCCAAATCAGGGGCTGTCCTACAATGAGCAGTTCTTC
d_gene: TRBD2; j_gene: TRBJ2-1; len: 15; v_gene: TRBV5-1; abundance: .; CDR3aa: CASSTGSGGYNEQFF; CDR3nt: TGCGCCAGCAGCACCGGCAGCGGGGGATACAATGAGCAGTTCTTC
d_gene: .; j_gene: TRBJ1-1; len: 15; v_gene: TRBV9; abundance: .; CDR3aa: CASSAGGGAATEAFF; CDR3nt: TGTGCCAGCAGCGCCGGTGGGGGGGCGGCCACTGAAGCTTTCTTT
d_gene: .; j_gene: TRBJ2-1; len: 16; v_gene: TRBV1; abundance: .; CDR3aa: CTSSPPGIAGENEQFF; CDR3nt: TGCACCAGCAGCCCGCCGGGAATAGCGGGGGAAAATGAGCAGTTCTTC
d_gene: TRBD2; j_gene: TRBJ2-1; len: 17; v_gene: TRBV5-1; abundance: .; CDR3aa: CASSLPPAGVKYNEQFF; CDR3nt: TGCGCCAGCAGCCTACCCCCAGCGGGGGTAAAATACAATGAGCAGTTCTTC
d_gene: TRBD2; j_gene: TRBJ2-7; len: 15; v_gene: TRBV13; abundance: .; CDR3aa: CASSLAGGGFLEQYF; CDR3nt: TGTGCCAGCAGCTTAGCAGGCGGGGGGTTCCTCGAGCAGTACTTC
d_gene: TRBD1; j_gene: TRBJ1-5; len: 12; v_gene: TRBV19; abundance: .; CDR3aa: CASRQGHQPQHF; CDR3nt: TGTGCCAGTCGACAGGGGCATCAGCCCCAGCATTTT
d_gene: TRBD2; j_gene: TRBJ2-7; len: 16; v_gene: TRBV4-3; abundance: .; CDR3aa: CASSQGTGLAGYEQYF; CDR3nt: TGCGCCAGCAGCCAAGGTACAGGACTAGCGGGGTACGAGCAGTACTTC
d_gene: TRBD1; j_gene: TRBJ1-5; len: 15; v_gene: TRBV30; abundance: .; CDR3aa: CAWSVGTASNQPQHF; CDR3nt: TGTGCCTGGAGTGTAGGGACAGCTAGCAATCAGCCCCAGCATTTT
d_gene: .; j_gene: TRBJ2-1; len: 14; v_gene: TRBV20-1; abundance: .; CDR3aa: CSASTGSYYNEQFF; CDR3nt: TGCAGTGCTAGTACAGGGAGCTACTACAATGAGCAGTTCTTC
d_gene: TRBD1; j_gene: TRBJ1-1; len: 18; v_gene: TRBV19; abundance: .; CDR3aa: CASSISRAGGRPNTEAFF; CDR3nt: TGTGCCAGTAGTATTTCGCGGGCAGGGGGCCGTCCTAACACTGAAGCTTTCTTT
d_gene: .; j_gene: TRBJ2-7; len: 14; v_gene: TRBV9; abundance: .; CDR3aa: CASSPRRSSYEQYF; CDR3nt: TGTGCCAGCAGCCCCCGGCGGTCCTCCTACGAGCAGTACTTC
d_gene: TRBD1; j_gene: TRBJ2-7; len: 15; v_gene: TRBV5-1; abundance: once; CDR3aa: CASSLATGGAGEQYF; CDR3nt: TGCGCCAGCAGCTTGGCCACAGGGGGAGCGGGTGAGCAGTACTTC
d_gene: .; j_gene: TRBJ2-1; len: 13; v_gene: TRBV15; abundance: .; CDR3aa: CATSRGPLNEQFF; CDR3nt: TGTGCCACCAGCAGAGGGCCGTTAAATGAGCAGTTCTTC
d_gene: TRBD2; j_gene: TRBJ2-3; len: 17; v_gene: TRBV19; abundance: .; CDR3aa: CASRLTGLAGGPDTQYF; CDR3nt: TGTGCCAGTAGACTCACCGGACTAGCGGGGGGGCCAGATACGCAGTATTTT
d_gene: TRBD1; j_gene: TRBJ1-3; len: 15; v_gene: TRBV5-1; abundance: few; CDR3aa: CASSLGTGAGNTIYF; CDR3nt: TGCGCCAGCAGCTTGGGGACAGGGGCAGGAAACACCATATATTTT
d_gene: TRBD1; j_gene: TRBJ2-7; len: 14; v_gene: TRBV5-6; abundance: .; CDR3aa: CASSFGQGYYEQYF; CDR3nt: TGTGCCAGCAGTTTTGGACAGGGTTACTACGAGCAGTACTTC
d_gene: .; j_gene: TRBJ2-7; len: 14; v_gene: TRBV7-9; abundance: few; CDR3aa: CASSLVDSSYEQYF; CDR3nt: TGTGCCAGCAGCTTGGTAGACAGCTCCTACGAGCAGTACTTC
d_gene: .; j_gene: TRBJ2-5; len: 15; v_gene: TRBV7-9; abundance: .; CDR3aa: CASSLWGADQETQYF; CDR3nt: TGTGCCAGCAGCTTATGGGGCGCGGACCAAGAGACCCAGTACTTC
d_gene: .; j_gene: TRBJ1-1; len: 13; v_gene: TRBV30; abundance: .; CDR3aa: CAWKFPGGTEAFF; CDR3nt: TGTGCCTGGAAATTCCCCGGGGGGACTGAAGCTTTCTTT
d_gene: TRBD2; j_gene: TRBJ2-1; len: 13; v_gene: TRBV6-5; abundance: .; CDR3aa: CASRGTNYNEQFF; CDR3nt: TGTGCCAGCAGAGGGACTAACTACAATGAGCAGTTCTTC
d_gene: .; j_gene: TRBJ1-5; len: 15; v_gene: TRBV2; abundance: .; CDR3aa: CASSRQFDSNQPQHF; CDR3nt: TGTGCCAGCAGCCGACAGTTTGATAGCAATCAGCCCCAGCATTTT
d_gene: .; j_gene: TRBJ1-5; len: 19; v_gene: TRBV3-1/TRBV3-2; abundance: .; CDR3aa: CASSQEGAGGRTPGQPQHF; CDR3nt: TGTGCCAGCAGCCAAGAGGGGGCCGGGGGGCGAACGCCGGGGCAGCCCCAGCATTTT
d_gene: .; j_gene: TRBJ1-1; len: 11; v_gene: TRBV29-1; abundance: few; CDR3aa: CSGTLNTEAFF; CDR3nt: TGCAGTGGGACATTGAACACTGAAGCTTTCTTT
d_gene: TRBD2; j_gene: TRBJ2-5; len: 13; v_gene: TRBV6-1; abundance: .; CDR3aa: CASSEVWEGTQYF; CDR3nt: TGTGCCAGCAGTGAAGTGTGGGAGGGGACCCAGTACTTC